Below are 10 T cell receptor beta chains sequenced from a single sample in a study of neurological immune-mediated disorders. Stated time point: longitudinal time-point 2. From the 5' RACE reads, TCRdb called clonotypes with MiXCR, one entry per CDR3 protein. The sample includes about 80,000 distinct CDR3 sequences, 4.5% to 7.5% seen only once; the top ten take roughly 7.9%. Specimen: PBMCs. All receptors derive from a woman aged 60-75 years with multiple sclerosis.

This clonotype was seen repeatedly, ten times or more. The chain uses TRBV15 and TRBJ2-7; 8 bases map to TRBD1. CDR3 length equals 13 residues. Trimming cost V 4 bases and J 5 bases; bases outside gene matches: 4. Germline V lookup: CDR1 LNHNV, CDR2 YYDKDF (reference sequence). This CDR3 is CATSKGQGNEQYF. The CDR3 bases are TGTGCCACCAGCAAAGGACAGGGAAACGAGCAGTACTTC.

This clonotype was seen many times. CDR3 loop: CSASRDSNQPQHF. The CDR3 nucleotides are TGCAGTGCTAGCAGGGATAGCAATCAGCCCCAGCATTTT. The chain combines TRBV20-1 with TRBJ1-5, with D tentatively TRBD1 (5 bases). This CDR3 contains 13 residues. Per the germline V gene, CDR1 is DFQATT and CDR2 is SNEGSKA (reference sequence). V lost 3 bases, J lost 0 bases, and 6 bases lay in between.

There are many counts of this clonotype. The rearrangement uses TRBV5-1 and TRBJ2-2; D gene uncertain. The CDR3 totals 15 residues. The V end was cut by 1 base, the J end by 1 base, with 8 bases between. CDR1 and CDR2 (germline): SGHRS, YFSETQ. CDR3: CASSLTPLNTGELFF. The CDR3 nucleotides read TGCGCCAGCAGCTTGACACCACTGAACACCGGGGAGCTGTTTTTT.

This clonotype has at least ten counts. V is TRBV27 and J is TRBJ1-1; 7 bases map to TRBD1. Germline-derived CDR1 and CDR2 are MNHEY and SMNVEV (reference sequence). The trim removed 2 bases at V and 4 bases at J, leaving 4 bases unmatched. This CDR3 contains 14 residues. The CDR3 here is CASSLDRVATEAFF. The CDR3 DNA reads TGTGCCAGCAGTTTAGACAGGGTGGCCACTGAAGCTTTCTTT.

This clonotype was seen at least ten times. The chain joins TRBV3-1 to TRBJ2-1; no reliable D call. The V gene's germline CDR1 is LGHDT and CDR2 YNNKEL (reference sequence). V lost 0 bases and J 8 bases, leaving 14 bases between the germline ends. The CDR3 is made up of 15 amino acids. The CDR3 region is CASSQDPTDRDEQFF. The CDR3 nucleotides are TGTGCCAGCAGCCAAGACCCTACGGATAGGGATGAGCAGTTCTTC.

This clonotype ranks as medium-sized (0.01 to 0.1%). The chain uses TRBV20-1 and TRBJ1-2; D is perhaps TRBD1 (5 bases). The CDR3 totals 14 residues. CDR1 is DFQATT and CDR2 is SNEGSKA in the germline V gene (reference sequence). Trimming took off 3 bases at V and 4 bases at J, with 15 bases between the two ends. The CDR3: CSARDIAEAYGYTF. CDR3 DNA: TGCAGTGCTAGGGACATCGCCGAGGCCTATGGCTACACCTTC.

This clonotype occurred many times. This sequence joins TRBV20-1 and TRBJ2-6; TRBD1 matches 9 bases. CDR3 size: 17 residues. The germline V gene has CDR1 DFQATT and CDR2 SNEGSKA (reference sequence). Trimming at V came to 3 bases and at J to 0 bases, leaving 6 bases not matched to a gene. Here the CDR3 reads CSARTGGPTSGANVLTF. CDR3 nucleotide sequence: TGCAGTGCTAGGACAGGGGGACCTACCTCTGGGGCCAACGTCCTGACTTTC.

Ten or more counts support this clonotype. The DNA of the CDR3 is TGTGCCAGCAGCTACGGGCAGGGAAATGAAAAACTGTTTTTT. This gives the protein CASSYGQGNEKLFF. The rearrangement uses TRBV7-9 and TRBJ1-4; the D gene is possibly TRBD1 (5 bases). V was cut by 4 bases and J by 5 bases, with 11 bases left in between. Germline CDR1 SEHNR, CDR2 FQNEAQ (reference sequence). This CDR3 comprises 14 residues. Filled out from reference TRBV7-9 and TRBJ1-4, the complete variable domain reads DTGVSQNPRHKITKRGQNVTFRCDPISEHNRLYWYRQTLGQGPEFLTYFQNEAQLEKSRLLSDRFSAERPKGSFSTLEIQRTEQGDSAMYLCASSYGQGNEKLFFGSGTQLSVL.

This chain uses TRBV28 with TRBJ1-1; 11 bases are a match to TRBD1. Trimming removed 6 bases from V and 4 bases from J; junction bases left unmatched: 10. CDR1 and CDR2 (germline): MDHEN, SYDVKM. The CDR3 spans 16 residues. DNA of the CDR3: TGTGCCAGCAGCCATTCTTGCGGGACAGGGGGCACTGAAGCTTTCTTT. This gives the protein CASSHSCGTGGTEAFF. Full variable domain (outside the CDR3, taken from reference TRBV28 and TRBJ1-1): DVKVTQSSRYLVKRTGEKVFLECVQDMDHENMFWYRQDPGLGLRLIYFSYDVKMKEKGDIPEGYSVSREKKERFSLILESASTNQTSMYLCASSHSCGTGGTEAFFGQGTRLTVV.

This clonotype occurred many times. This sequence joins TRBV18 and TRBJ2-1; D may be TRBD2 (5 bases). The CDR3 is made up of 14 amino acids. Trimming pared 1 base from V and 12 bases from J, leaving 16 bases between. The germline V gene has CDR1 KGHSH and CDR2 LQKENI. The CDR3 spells CASSPLREPVRQFF. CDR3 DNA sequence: TGTGCCAGCTCACCACTCCGGGAACCGGTACGGCAGTTCTTC.